The clone carrying this T cell receptor (beta chain) has ten or more counts. Its antigen is as yet unknown. This record comes from a study of regulatory T cells in long-lasting Graves disease. The time point was: newly diagnosed GD, antithyroid drugs for less than 3 months. Isolated PBMC RNA provided the starting material for the TCR library. For TCR beta, libraries came from iRepertoire HTBI primers and Arm-PCR of CDR3 regions. MiXCR was run by TCRdb on the multiplex PCR reads, yielding one entry per CDR3 protein. The top ten hold 12% of the sample, which has around 450,000 distinct CDR3 sequences, roughly 16% seen once. The CDR3 is 15 residues long. The germline CDR1 and CDR2 sequences are WSHSY and SAAADI. The V end lost 1 base, the J end lost 2 bases, and 8 bases lay between the germline ends. Study conclusions and caveats: New patients shared fewer public clonotypes (around 970) than persistent patients did (about 2,700).

This same sample was also part of a study on T cells in Graves' hyperthyroidism and ophthalmopathy.

The sample was peripheral blood mononuclear cells (PBMCs), taken at new diagnosis, from a patient treated with antithyroid drugs. The clonotype comes from a man aged 40-49 years with Graves disease. This sequence joins TRBV10-2 and TRBJ2-2; D is possibly TRBD2 (6 bases). The CDR3 spells CASSEWGLNTGELFF. The CDR3 region has the DNA TGCGCCAGCAGTGAGTGGGGACTTAACACCGGGGAGCTGTTTTTT.